These 10 T cell receptor beta chains were all obtained from the same sample, sequenced in a study of cytomegalovirus exposure and HLA in healthy donors. The table came from immunoSEQ multiplex PCR; TCRdb's copy has only in-frame clones and leaves some out. Here the sample spans under 250,000 clones, around 87% being singletons. The sequencing sample was made of PBMCs. Receptors originate from a man aged 18 to 30 in good health and CMV-seronegative.

The chain joins TRBV6-5 to TRBJ1-4; 7 nucleotides match TRBD1. This CDR3 is 14 amino acids long. From germline, CDR1 is MNHEY and CDR2 SVGAGI. J gave up 7 bases and V 6 bases, and 8 bases lay outside the gene matches. The CDR3 DNA is TGTGCCAGCAGAAAACAGGGGCAGAGTGAAAAACTGTTTTTT. It codes for CASRKQGQSEKLFF.

The chain uses TRBV11-3 and TRBJ2-1, with unresolved D. This CDR3 spans 12 amino acids. The germline gives CDR1 SGHNT, CDR2 YENEEA. The ends were cut back, 3 bases at V and 7 bases at J, with 7 bases in the middle. The CDR3 DNA is TGTGCCAGCAGCTTGATTGAGAATGAGCAGTTCTTC. Protein sequence: CASSLIENEQFF.

The chain uses TRBV27 and TRBJ2-7, with D possibly being TRBD1 (6 bases). Germline-derived CDR1 and CDR2 are MNHEY and SMNVEV (reference sequence). The CDR3 is 14 amino acids. V lost 8 bases, J lost 2 bases, and 16 bases lay in between. CDR3 region: CASGMGASTYEQYF. The CDR3 coding sequence is TGTGCCAGCGGGATGGGGGCCAGCACCTACGAGCAGTACTTC.

The gene calls are TRBV6-5 and TRBJ1-4; the match to TRBD1 covers 7 bases. The V gene end was trimmed by 5 bases and the J gene end by 4 bases; junction bases not matched to a gene: 4. This CDR3 comprises 14 residues. The V gene's germline CDR1 is MNHEY and CDR2 SVGAGI. The CDR3 DNA reads TGTGCCAGCAGTACGCGACAGGGTAATGAAAAACTGTTTTTT. It specifies CASSTRQGNEKLFF.

This clone was seen more than once but under ten times. The chain couples TRBV11-2 to TRBJ1-6, with D hard to call. Trimming removed 4 bases at V and 6 bases at J, with 16 bases between. This CDR3 is built from 16 residues. CDR1 is SGHAT, CDR2 FQNNGV, per germline. The DNA for the CDR3 is TGTGCCAGCAGCTACCTGGGAGGCTCTCCTAATTCACCCCTCCACTTT. Translating it yields CASSYLGGSPNSPLHF.

This clone was seen a single time. The chain joins TRBV6-1 to TRBJ1-1, with D unclear. This CDR3 has 14 residues. Between the trimmed V and J ends, which lost 4 bases and 5 bases, there was a span of 14 bases. Germline assignment: CDR1 MNHNS and CDR2 SASEGT. Here the CDR3 reads CASSAAVGGTEAFF. CDR3 DNA sequence: TGTGCCAGCAGTGCCGCCGTGGGAGGGACTGAAGCTTTCTTT.

The chain employs TRBV5-4 and TRBJ1-1; D possibly corresponds to TRBD1 (6 bases). With 3 bases removed from V and 7 bases from J, the gap between germline ends came to 22 bases. Per the germline V gene, CDR1 is SGHNT and CDR2 is YYREEE (reference sequence). The CDR3 loop spans 16 amino acids. The CDR3 here is CASSSLRQGYENEAFF. In DNA, the CDR3 is TGTGCCAGCAGCTCCCTTAGGCAGGGGTATGAGAATGAAGCTTTCTTT.

This rearrangement joins TRBV7-9 to TRBJ1-2; D gene unclear. The CDR3 extends over 15 amino acids. Germline loops: CDR1 SEHNR, CDR2 FQNEAQ (reference sequence). Trimming removed 1 base at V and 4 bases at J, with 13 bases between. CDR3 nucleotide sequence: TGTGCCAGCAGCTTAGGGGAGATAGAGTTCTATGGCTACACCTTC. It encodes CASSLGEIEFYGYTF.

This sequence joins TRBV9 and TRBJ2-1; 7 nucleotides match TRBD2. The germline V gene has CDR1 SGDLS and CDR2 YYNGEE. V was clipped by 4 bases and J by 6 bases; unmatched bases: 7. The CDR3 runs to 14 residues. The CDR3 DNA follows: TGTGCCAGCAGCCCTGGACTAGGTGGCAATGAGCAGTTCTTC. Translated, it gives CASSPGLGGNEQFF.

The V and J genes are TRBV4-3 and TRBJ1-4; 12 bases align to TRBD1. This CDR3 is built from 16 residues. Trimming removed 3 bases from V and 8 bases from J; junction bases left unmatched: 7. Germline CDR1 LGHNA, CDR2 YSLEER. The CDR3 DNA is TGCGCCAGCAGCCATAAGGGACAGGGGGCGGGAGAAAAACTGTTTTTT. It encodes CASSHKGQGAGEKLFF.